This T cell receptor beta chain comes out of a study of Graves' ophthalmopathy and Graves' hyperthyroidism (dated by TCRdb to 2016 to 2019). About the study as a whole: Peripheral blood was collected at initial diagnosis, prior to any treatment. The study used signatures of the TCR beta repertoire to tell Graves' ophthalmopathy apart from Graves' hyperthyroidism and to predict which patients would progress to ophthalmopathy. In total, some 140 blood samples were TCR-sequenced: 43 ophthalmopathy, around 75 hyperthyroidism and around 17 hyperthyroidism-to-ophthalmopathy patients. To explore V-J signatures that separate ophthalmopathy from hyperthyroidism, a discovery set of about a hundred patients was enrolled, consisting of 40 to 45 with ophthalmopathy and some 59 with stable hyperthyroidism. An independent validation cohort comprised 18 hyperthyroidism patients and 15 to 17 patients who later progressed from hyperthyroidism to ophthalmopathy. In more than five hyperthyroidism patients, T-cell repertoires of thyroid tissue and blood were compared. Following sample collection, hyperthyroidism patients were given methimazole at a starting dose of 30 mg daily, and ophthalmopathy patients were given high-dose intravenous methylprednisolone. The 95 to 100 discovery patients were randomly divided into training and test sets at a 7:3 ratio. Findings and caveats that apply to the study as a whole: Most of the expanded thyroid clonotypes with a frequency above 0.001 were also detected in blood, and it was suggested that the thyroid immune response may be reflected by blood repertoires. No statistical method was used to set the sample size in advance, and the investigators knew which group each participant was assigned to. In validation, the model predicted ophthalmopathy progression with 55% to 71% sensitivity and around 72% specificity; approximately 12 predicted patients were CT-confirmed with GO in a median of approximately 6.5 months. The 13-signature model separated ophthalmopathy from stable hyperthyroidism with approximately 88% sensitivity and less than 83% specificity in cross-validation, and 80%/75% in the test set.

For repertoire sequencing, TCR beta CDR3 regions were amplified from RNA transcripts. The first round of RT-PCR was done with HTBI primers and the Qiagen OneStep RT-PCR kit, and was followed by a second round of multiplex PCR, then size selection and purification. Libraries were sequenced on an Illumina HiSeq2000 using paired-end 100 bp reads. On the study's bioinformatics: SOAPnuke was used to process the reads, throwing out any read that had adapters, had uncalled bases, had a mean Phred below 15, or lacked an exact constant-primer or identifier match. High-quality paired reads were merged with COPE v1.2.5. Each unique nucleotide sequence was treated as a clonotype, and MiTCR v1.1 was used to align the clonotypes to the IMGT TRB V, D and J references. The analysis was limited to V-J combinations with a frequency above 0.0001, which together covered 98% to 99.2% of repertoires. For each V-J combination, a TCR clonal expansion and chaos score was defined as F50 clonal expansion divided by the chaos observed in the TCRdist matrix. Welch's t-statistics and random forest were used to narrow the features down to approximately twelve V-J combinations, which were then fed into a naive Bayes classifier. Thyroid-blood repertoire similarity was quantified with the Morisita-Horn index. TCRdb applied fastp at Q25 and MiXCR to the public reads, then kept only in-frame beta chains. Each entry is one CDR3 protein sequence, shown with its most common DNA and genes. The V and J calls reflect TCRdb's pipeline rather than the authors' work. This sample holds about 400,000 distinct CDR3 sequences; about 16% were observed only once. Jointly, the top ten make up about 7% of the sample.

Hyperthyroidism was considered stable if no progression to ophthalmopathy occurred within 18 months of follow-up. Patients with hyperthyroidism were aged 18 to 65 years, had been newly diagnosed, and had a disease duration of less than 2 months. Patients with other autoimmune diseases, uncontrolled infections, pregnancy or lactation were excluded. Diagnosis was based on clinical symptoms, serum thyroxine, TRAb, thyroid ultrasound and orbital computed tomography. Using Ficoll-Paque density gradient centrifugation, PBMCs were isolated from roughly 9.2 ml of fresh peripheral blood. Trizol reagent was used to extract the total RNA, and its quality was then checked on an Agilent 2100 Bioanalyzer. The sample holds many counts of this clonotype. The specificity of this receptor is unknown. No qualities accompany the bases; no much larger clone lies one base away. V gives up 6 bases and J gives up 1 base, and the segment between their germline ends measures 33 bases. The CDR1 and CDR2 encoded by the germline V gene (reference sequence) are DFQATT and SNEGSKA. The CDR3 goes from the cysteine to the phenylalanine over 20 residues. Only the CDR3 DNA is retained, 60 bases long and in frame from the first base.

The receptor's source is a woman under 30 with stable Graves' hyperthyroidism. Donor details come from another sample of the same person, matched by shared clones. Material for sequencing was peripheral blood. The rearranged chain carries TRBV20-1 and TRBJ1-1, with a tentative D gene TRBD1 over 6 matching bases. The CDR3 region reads CSALNLDRPLQGNGNTEAFF. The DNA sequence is TGCAGTGCCCTCAACTTAGACCGCCCTCTACAGGGAAATGGGAACACTGAAGCTTTCTTT.